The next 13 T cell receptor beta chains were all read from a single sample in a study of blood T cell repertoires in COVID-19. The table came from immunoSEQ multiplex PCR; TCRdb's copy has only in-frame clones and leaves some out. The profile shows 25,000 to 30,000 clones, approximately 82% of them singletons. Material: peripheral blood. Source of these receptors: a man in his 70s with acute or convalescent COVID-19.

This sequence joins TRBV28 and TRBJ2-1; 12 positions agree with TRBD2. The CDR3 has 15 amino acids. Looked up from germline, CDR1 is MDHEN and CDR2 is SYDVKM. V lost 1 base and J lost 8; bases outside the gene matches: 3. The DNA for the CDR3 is TGTGCCAGCAGTTTATCGGGACTAGCGGGCGATGAGCAGTTCTTC. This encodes CASSLSGLAGDEQFF.

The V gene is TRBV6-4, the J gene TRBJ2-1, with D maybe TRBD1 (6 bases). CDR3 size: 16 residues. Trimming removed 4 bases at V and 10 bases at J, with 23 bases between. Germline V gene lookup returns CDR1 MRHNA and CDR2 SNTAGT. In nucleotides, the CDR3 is TGTGCCAGCAGTGTATTGTTGGGGGCGCTTTTCCAAGAGCAGTTCTTC. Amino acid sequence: CASSVLLGALFQEQFF.

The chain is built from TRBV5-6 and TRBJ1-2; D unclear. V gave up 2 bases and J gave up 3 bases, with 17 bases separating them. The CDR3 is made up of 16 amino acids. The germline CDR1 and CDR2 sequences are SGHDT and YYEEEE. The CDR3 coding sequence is TGTGCCAGCAGCTTTCGGACTCCCCGAGGGCACTATGGCTACACCTTC. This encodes CASSFRTPRGHYGYTF. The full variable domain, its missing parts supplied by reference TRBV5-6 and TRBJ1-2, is DAGVTQSPTHLIKTRGQQVTLRCSPKSGHDTVSWYQQALGQGPQFIFQYYEEEERQRGNFPDRFSGHQFPNYSSELNVNALLLGDSALYLCASSFRTPRGHYGYTFGSGTRLTVV.

The DNA of the CDR3 is TGTGCCAGCGCGAAAGAGGGGGCCGAAAAACTGTTTTTT. Translation: CASAKEGAEKLFF. The chain recombines TRBV6-5 with TRBJ1-4, with 7 bases identical to TRBD1. This CDR3 comprises 13 residues. The V and J ends lost 8 bases and 8 bases, in that order; junction bases with no gene match: 8. CDR1 and CDR2 from the germline V gene are MNHEY and SVGAGI.

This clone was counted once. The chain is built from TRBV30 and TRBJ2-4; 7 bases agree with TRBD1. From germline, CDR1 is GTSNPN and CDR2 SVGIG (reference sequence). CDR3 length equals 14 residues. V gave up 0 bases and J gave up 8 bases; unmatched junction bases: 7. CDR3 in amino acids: CAWSVKGARDIQYF. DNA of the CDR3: TGTGCCTGGAGTGTGAAGGGGGCTAGGGACATTCAGTACTTC.

This CDR3 reads CSVEYGSGGYTF. The CDR3 nucleotides are TGCAGCGTTGAATATGGCTCCGGGGGCTACACCTTC. The gene calls are TRBV29-1 and TRBJ1-2; D unclear. Trimming removed 2 bases from V and 8 bases from J, with 12 bases in between. Germline CDR1 SQVTM, CDR2 ANQGSEA. The CDR3 extends over 12 amino acids.

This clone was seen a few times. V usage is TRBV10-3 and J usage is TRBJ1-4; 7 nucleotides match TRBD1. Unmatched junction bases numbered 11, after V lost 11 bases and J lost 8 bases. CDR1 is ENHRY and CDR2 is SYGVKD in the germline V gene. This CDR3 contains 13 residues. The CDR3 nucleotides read TGTGCCGCGTCCCAGGGGGAACGCGAAAAACTGTTTTTT. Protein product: CAASQGEREKLFF.

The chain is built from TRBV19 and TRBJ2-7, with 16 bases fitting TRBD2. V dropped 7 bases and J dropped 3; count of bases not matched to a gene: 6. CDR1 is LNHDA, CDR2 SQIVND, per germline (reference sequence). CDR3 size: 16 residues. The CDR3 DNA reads TGTGCCAGTACCCCGGGACTAGCGGGAGGGGACTACGAGCAGTACTTC. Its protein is CASTPGLAGGDYEQYF. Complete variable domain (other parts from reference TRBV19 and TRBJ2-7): DGGITQSPKYLFRKEGQNVTLSCEQNLNHDAMYWYRQDPGQGLRLIYYSQIVNDFQKGDIAEGYSVSREKKESFPLTVTSAQKNPTAFYLCASTPGLAGGDYEQYFGPGTRLTVT.

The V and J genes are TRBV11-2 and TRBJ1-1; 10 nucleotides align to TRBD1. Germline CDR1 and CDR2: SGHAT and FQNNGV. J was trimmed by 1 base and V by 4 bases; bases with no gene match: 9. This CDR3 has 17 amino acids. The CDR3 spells CASSSTLTGGPNTEAFF. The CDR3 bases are TGTGCCAGCAGCTCTACCCTGACAGGGGGCCCGAACACTGAAGCTTTCTTT.

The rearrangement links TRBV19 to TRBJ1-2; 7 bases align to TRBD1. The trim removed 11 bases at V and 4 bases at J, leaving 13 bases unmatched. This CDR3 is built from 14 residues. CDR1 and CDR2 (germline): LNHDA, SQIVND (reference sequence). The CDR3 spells CAAKTTGEGYGYTF. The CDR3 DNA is TGTGCCGCAAAGACAACAGGGGAAGGCTATGGCTACACCTTC.

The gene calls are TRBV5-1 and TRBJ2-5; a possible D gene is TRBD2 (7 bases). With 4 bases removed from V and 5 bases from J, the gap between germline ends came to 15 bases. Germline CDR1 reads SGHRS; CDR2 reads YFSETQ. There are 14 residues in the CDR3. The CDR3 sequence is CASSLGGGGETQYF. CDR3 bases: TGCGCCAGCAGCCTGGGCGGGGGCGGTGAGACCCAGTACTTC.

CDR3 in DNA: TGTGCCTGGAGCCTAGGGGGCTCTGGAAACACCATATATTTT. Its protein is CAWSLGGSGNTIYF. The rearrangement joins TRBV30 to TRBJ1-3; a possible D gene is TRBD1 (6 bases). V was trimmed by 3 bases and J by 0 bases, leaving 9 bases between them. Germline V gene lookup returns CDR1 GTSNPN and CDR2 SVGIG (reference sequence). The CDR3 is 14 amino acids.

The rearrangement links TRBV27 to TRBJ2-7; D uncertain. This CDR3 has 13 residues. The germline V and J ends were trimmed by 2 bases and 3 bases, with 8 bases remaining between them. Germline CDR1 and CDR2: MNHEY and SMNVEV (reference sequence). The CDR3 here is CASSLRANYEQYF. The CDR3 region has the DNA TGTGCCAGCAGTTTAAGAGCAAACTACGAGCAGTACTTC.